This T cell receptor (beta chain) was identified in a study of CD8+ T cells in alopecia areata. Study-wide background: It was oral tofacitinib, at 5 to 10 mg twice daily, that treated patients received.

This clone came up a few times. Other DNA variants within this sample encode the same CDR3. This CDR3 region has 11 residues. The germline CDR1 and CDR2 sequences are MDHEN and SYDVKM. Trimming removed 4 bases at V and 3 bases at J, with 0 bases between. RNA extraction and reverse transcription yielded cDNA as sequencing template. Sequenced by immunoSEQ multiplex PCR; TCRdb stores in-frame clones only, minus some. The data show 140,000 to 150,000 clones, around 50% seen once. Sequencing used CD4+ T cells sorted from blood. The receptor was isolated from a human donor with alopecia areata. This chain links TRBV28 with TRBJ2-2; D is unresolved. The CDR3 region has the DNA TGTGCCAGCAGTTACACCGGGGAGCTGTTTTTT. Its translation: CASSYTGELFF.